The entry that follows covers one T cell receptor (beta chain) sequence. This clone has only a few counts. Its antigen has not been determined. Qualities for individual bases were not recorded, and no much larger clone is one base off. The entry originates in a study of Ad26.COV2.S vaccination and SARS-CoV-2 variants (dated by TCRdb to the early 2020s). Context from the whole study: Vaccine-arm donors were drawn from COV1001, a multicentre, randomized, double-blind, placebo-controlled phase I-IIa trial of Ad26.COV2.S in healthy adults. Dosing of Ad26.COV2.S was intramuscular, at either 5x10^10 or 1x10^11 viral particles, delivered as one shot or as two shots spaced 56 days apart. Investigators remained blinded to trial group allocation during experiments and outcome assessment. TCRbeta repertoire sequencing was used to assess the specificity and breadth of SARS-CoV-2-reactive T cell receptors after Ad26.COV2.S vaccination. The TCR-sequenced set comprised approximately 30 samples: some 20 Ad26.COV2.S vaccine recipients, 5 placebo recipients and 8 SARS-CoV-2 convalescent individuals. Trial participants were randomized into five groups of five, in which low-dose or high-dose Ad26.COV2.S was given once or twice, or placebo was given on both occasions.

The cysteine opens and the phenylalanine closes a CDR3 of 15 amino acids. CDR3 DNA only is kept here, 45 bases in frame from base 1. As encoded in the germline V gene, CDR1 is SGHTA while CDR2 is FQGNSA. Trimming accounts for 3 bases at V and 4 bases at J, while the number of junction bases matched to no gene is 9. General conclusions and limits of the study: Vaccine and placebo recipients had comparable non-spike TCR breadth, which fits with the vaccine containing only spike. After vaccination, spike-specific CD8+ and CD4+ T cell responses were reported to show substantial breadth. Spike-specific TCR breadth was higher in Ad26.COV2.S recipients than in placebo recipients (P = 0.0014). The authors noted that the TCR breadth and depth analyses may have underestimated total T cell responses. Comparing responses between vaccine doses or regimens was not something the study was powered to do.

The immunoSEQ Assay was used to sequence TCRbeta CDR3 regions. After extraction, genomic DNA underwent amplification by bias-controlled multiplex PCR, followed by high-throughput sequencing. Under the source paper's analysis protocol: To quantify the absolute abundance of every unique TCRbeta CDR3 region, sequences were collapsed and filtered. T cell fraction was estimated by normalization of TCRbeta template counts to usable DNA, with usable DNA being measured through amplification of reference genes present in all nucleated cells. Repertoire TCRs were annotated as SARS-CoV-2-specific by exact matching of V gene, CDR3 amino acid sequence and J gene to a known reactive TCR set. MIRA supplied the reference SARS-CoV-2 TCR set, which was filtered for enrichment in COVID-19-positive ImmuneCODE repertoires so that public or cross-reactive TCRs were removed. Using the MIRA antigens, annotated TCRs were further analysed by specific ORF or by position within an ORF. Breadth was defined as annotated unique rearrangements over total unique productive rearrangements; depth was the summed frequency of those rearrangements. Two-sided Wilcoxon rank-sum tests were applied when comparing TCR breadth between groups. Entries here come from immuneACCESS through TCRdb and include only in-frame sequences with V and J called. Some clones fail to appear in such tables; in the studies checked, an unresolved V gene covers under half of the shortfall, and the cause of the remainder is unknown. For V, J and clone size, that table is used; D and trimming come from the DNA. In all, the sample holds 500,000 or so clones, and 87% of those were seen once. The top ten constitute roughly 13% of the sample.

The sample's treatment or condition, from its label and the paper: roughly 18 received Ad26.COV2.S at low or high dose, single or two shots; about 5 received placebo; per-sample allocation not given. For vaccine and placebo recipients, the sequenced repertoires came from samples collected on day 63 after the first injection. In Cohort 1b, around 23 adults aged 18-55 years were enrolled at a single site in Boston, USA, between 29 July and 7 August 2020. Ad26.COV2.S was a replication-incompetent adenovirus type 26 vector expressing a prefusion-stabilized SARS-CoV-2 spike protein from the original Wuhan strain.

The chain is assembled from TRBV7-2 and TRBJ2-7, and TRBD2 aligns with 7 junction nucleotides. Sequenced material: peripheral blood, taken in a trial of Ad26.COV2.S vaccine versus placebo. This clonotype was sampled from a person aged 18-60 years who received the Ad26.COV2.S COVID-19 vaccine or a placebo. CDR3 protein: CASSLRAGESYEQYF. In nucleotide form, the sequence is TGTGCCAGCAGCTTGCGTGCGGGAGAGTCATACGAGCAGTACTTC.